This T cell receptor (beta chain) came from a study of identical twins. Findings and caveats of the study: There was an excess of low generation probability in the out-of-frame alpha sequences that twins shared.

This clonotype was seen a few times. Its antigen is not known. No donor was unhealthy or non-Caucasian. With 2 bases removed from V and 2 bases from J, the gap between germline ends came to 7 bases. Germline CDR1 reads SQVTM; CDR2 reads ANQGSEA. The CDR3 runs 13 residues. Each CDR3 protein gets one entry after TCRdb re-called the 5' RACE reads with MiXCR. This table holds around 340,000 distinct CDR3 sequences, roughly 12% found once. In addition, the sample was reused for a study of yellow fever vaccine responses in identical twins.

V and J are TRBV29-1 and TRBJ2-1, with TRBD2 as a possible D gene (5 bases). This TCR came from a woman aged 18-29 years in good health. Material: CD8+ T cells sorted from blood. The CDR3 sequence is CSVEMGAYNEQFF. The CDR3 nucleotides are TGCAGCGTTGAAATGGGAGCCTACAATGAGCAGTTCTTC.